This T cell receptor (beta chain) was sequenced during a study of blood T cell repertoires in COVID-19. Study context: COVID-19 samples from acute and convalescent phases originated in the United States, Italy and Spain. PBMCs, B-cell-depleted T cells, or T cells were the source of the cDNA or gDNA that made up the material.

The table came from immunoSEQ multiplex PCR; TCRdb's copy has only in-frame clones and leaves some out. Of around 170,000 clones listed, about 91% are singletons. Per the germline V gene, CDR1 is MDHEN and CDR2 is SYDVKM. The CDR3 covers 15 residues. With 5 bases removed from V and 0 bases from J, the gap between germline ends came to 10 bases. This chain connects TRBV28 to TRBJ1-4; D is ambiguous. This receptor was taken from a woman aged 25-40 years with acute or convalescent COVID-19. Material: peripheral blood. CDR3 in DNA: TGTGCCAGCAGTAGGGTCGGGACAACTAATGAAAAACTGTTTTTT. It encodes CASSRVGTTNEKLFF.